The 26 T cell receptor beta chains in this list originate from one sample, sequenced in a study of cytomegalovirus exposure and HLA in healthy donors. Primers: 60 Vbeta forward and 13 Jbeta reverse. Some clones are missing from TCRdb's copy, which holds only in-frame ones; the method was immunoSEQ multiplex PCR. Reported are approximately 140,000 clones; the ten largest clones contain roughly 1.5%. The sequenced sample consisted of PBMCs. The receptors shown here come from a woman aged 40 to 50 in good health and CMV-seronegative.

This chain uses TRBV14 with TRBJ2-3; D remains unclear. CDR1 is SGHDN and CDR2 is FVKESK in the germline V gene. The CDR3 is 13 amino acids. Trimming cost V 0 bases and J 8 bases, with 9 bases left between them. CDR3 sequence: CASSQDTVGTQYF. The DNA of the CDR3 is TGTGCCAGCAGCCAAGACACAGTCGGTACGCAGTATTTT. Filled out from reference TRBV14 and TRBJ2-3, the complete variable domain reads EAGVTQFPSHSVIEKGQTVTLRCDPISGHDNLYWYRRVMGKEIKFLLHFVKESKQDESGMPNNRFLAERTGGTYSTLKVQPAELEDSGVYFCASSQDTVGTQYFGPGTRLTVL.

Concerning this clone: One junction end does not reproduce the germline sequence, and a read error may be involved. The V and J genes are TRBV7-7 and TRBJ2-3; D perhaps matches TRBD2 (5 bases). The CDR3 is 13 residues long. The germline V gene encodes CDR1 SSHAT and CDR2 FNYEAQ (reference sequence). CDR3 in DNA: TGTGCTAGCAGCTCGACACGGGGAGATACGCAGTATTTT. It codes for CASSSTRGDTQYF.

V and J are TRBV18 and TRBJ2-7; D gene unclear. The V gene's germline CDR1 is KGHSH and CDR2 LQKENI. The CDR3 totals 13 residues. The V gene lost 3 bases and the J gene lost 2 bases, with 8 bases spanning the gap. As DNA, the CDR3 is TGTGCCAGCTCACCCGGTACAGCCTACGAGCAGTACTTC. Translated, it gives CASSPGTAYEQYF.

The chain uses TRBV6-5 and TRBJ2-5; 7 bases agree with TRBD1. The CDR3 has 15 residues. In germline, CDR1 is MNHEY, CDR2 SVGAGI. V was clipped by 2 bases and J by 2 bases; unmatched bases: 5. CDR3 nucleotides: TGTGCCAGCAGTTACCGGACAGGCAAACAAGAGACCCAGTACTTC. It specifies CASSYRTGKQETQYF.

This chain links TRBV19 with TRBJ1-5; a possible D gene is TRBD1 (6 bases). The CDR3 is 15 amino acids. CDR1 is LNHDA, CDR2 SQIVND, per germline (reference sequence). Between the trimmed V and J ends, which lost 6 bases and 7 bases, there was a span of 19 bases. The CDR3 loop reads CASSIDRGGWQPQHF. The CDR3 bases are TGTGCCAGTAGCATCGACCGGGGGGGCTGGCAGCCCCAGCATTTT. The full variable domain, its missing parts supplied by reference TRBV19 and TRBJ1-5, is DGGITQSPKYLFRKEGQNVTLSCEQNLNHDAMYWYRQDPGQGLRLIYYSQIVNDFQKGDIAEGYSVSREKKESFPLTVTSAQKNPTAFYLCASSIDRGGWQPQHFGDGTRLSIL.

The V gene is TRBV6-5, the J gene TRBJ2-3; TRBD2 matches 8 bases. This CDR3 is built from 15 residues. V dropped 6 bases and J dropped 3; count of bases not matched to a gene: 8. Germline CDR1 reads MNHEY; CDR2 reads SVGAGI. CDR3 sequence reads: CASRTSGLETDTQYF. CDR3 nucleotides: TGTGCCAGCAGGACTTCGGGACTAGAGACAGATACGCAGTATTTT.

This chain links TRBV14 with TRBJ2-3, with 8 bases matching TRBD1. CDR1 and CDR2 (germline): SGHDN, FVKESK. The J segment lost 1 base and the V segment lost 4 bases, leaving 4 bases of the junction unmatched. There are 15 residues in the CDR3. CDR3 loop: CASSLDRVGTDTQYF. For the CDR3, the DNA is TGTGCCAGCAGCCTGGACAGGGTGGGCACAGATACGCAGTATTTT.

This chain's CDR3 is CASSLNGGGLSGELFF. The CDR3 nucleotides are TGTGCCAGCAGCTTAAACGGGGGGGGCCTTAGCGGGGAGCTGTTTTTT. The chain links TRBV7-2 to TRBJ2-2, with TRBD2 identical over 8 bases. CDR3 length equals 16 residues. From germline, CDR1 is SGHTA and CDR2 FQGNSA. Unmatched junction bases numbered 9, after V lost 2 bases and J lost 7 bases.

The chain's CDR3 is CASSIVAREDYGYTF. In nucleotides, the CDR3 is TGTGCCAGTAGTATAGTCGCCAGGGAAGACTATGGCTACACCTTC. The V gene is TRBV19, the J gene TRBJ1-2, with D possibly TRBD1 on 5 matching bases. The germline CDR1 and CDR2 sequences are LNHDA and SQIVND (reference sequence). Trimming shortened V by 1 base and J by 3 bases, and 12 bases separated the two germline ends. The CDR3 is made up of 15 amino acids. The full variable domain, completed using reference TRBV19 and TRBJ1-2, is DGGITQSPKYLFRKEGQNVTLSCEQNLNHDAMYWYRQDPGQGLRLIYYSQIVNDFQKGDIAEGYSVSREKKESFPLTVTSAQKNPTAFYLCASSIVAREDYGYTFGSGTRLTVV.

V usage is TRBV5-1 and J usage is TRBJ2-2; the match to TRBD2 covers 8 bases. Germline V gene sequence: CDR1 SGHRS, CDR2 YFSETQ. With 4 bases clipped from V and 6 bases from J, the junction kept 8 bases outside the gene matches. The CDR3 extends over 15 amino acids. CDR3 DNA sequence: TGCGCCAGCAGCCTTAGCGGGGCAGCACCCGGGGAGCTGTTTTTT. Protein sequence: CASSLSGAAPGELFF.

CDR3 sequence (DNA): TGTGCCAGCAGCGTAGAGAGAACGGGGGGCTATGGCTACACCTTC. It encodes CASSVERTGGYGYTF. The chain employs TRBV9 and TRBJ1-2, with D possibly matching TRBD1 (5 bases). This CDR3 is built from 15 residues. Germline V CDR1 and CDR2: SGDLS, YYNGEE. V was cut by 0 bases and J by 4 bases, with 13 bases left in between.

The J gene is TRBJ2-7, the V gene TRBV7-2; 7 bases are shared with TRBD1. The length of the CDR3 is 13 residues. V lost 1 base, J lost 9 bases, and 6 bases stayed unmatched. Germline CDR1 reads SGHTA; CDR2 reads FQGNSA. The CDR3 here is CASSLGVRGTQYF. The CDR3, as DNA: TGTGCCAGCAGCTTAGGGGTCAGGGGGACGCAGTACTTC.

CDR3 DNA sequence: TGTGCCAGCAGTCGTGGAATAGACTTCTACGAGCAGTACGTC. It encodes CASSRGIDFYEQYV. The rearrangement uses TRBV6-1 and TRBJ2-7; D ambiguous. CDR1 and CDR2 from the germline V gene are MNHNS and SASEGT. The CDR3 is made up of 14 amino acids. Trimming pared 5 bases from V and 3 bases from J, leaving 14 bases between.

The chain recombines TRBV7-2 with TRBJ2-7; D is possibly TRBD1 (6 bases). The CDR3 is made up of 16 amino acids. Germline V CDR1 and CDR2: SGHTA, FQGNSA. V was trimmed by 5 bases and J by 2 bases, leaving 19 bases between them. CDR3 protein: CASSQSGTGLTYEQYF. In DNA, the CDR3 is TGTGCCAGCAGCCAGAGCGGCACAGGGTTAACCTACGAGCAGTACTTC.

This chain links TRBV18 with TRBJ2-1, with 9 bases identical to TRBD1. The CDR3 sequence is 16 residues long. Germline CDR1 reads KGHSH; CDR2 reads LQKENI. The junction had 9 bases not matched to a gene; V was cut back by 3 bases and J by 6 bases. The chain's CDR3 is CASSPSGTGGSNEQFF. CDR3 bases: TGTGCCAGCTCACCGAGTGGAACAGGGGGCAGCAATGAGCAGTTCTTC.

CDR3 nucleotide sequence: TGCGCCAGCAGTCCTAGCGGGGGGGCGGATACGCAGTATTTT. Residues: CASSPSGGADTQYF. This sequence joins TRBV10-2 and TRBJ2-3, with 12 positions matching TRBD2. The CDR3 length is 14 residues. The junction had 3 bases not matched to a gene; V was cut back by 5 bases and J by 6 bases. Per germline, CDR1 WSHSY and CDR2 SAAADI.

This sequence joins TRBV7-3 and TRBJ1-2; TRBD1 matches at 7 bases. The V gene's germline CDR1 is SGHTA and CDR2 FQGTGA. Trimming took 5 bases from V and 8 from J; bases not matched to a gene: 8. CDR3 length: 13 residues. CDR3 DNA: TGTGCCAGCAGCCGTGACCAGGGGGACGGCTACACCTTC. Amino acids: CASSRDQGDGYTF.

The CDR3 sequence is CASSEAPPGGESNQPQHF. CDR3 DNA: TGTGCCAGCAGTGAAGCCCCTCCGGGGGGTGAAAGCAATCAGCCCCAGCATTTT. The genes are TRBV6-1 and TRBJ1-5; perhaps TRBD1 as D (5 bases). The ends were cut back, 0 bases at V and 1 base at J, with 16 bases in the middle. Germline CDR1 reads MNHNS; CDR2 reads SASEGT. The CDR3 length is 18 residues.

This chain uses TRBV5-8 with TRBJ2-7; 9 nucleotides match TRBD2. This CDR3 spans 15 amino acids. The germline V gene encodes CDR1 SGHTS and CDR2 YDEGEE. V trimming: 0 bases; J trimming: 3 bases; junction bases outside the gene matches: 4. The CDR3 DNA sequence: TGTGCCAGCAGCTTGGTCGCTAGCGGGGACTACGAGCAGTACGTC. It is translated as CASSLVASGDYEQYV.

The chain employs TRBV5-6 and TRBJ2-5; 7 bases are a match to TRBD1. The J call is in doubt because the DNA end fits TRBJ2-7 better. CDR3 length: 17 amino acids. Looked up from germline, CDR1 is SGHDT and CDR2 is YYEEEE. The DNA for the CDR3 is TGTGCCAGCAGCTTGGTTTCGGCACAGGGGTTTGTAGACGAGCAGTACTTC. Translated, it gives CASSLVSAQGFVDEQYF.

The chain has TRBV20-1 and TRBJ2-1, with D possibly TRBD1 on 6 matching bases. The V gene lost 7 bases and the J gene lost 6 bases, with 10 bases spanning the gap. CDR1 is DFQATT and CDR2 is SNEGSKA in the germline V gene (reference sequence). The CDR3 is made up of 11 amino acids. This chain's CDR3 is CSVGGINEQFF. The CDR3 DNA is TGCAGTGTAGGGGGAATCAATGAGCAGTTCTTC.

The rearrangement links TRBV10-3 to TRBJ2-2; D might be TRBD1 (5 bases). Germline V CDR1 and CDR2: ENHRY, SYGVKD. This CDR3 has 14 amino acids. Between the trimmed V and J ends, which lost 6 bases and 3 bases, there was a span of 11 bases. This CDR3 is CAIRSRRDTGELFF. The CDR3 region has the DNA TGTGCCATCAGATCGCGCAGGGACACCGGGGAGCTGTTTTTT.

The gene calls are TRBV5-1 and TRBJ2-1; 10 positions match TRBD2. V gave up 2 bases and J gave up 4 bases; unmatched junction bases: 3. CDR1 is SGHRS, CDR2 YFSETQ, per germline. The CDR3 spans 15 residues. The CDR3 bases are TGCGCCAGCAGCTTAGGGACTAGCGAATACAATGAGCAGTTCTTC. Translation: CASSLGTSEYNEQFF.

The CDR3 region is CASSSLQAEGYNEQFF. In DNA form, the CDR3 reads TGCGCCAGCAGCTCGCTACAGGCAGAAGGTTACAATGAGCAGTTCTTC. The chain is built from TRBV5-1 and TRBJ2-1, with a possible D match to TRBD1 (5 bases). V was trimmed by 3 bases and J by 4 bases, leaving 17 bases between them. The CDR3 is 16 residues long. The V gene's germline CDR1 is SGHRS and CDR2 YFSETQ.

The DNA for the CDR3 is TGTGCCAGCGGGACAGGCCCGCTAGGAGCTTTCTTT. Protein product: CASGTGPLGAFF. The rearrangement joins TRBV7-9 to TRBJ1-1; TRBD1 matches 8 bases. The germline V gene has CDR1 SEHNR and CDR2 FQNEAQ (reference sequence). The CDR3 is made up of 12 amino acids. V dropped 8 bases and J dropped 10; count of bases not matched to a gene: 9. The entire variable domain, with the rest obtained from reference TRBV7-9 and TRBJ1-1, is as follows: DTGVSQNPRHKITKRGQNVTFRCDPISEHNRLYWYRQTLGQGPEFLTYFQNEAQLEKSRLLSDRFSAERPKGSFSTLEIQRTEQGDSAMYLCASGTGPLGAFFGQGTRLTVV.

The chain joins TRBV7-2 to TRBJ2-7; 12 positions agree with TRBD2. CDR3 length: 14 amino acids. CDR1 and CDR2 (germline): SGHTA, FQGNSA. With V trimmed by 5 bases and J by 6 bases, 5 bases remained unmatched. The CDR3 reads CASSPGLAGIEQYV. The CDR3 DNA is TGTGCCAGCAGCCCCGGACTAGCGGGGATCGAGCAGTACGTC.